This T cell receptor beta chain was sequenced during a study of blood T cell repertoires in COVID-19. Study-wide background: The origin of the acute and convalescent COVID-19 samples was the United States, Italy and Spain. In each case, the material was cDNA or gDNA derived from T cells, B-cell-depleted T cells, or PBMCs.

As processed by the authors: Amplifying reference gene primers gave estimates of nucleated cell counts. Repertoires were generated with immunoSEQ multiplex PCR, while TCRdb's copy carries only in-frame clones and drops some. Clone size and the V and J calls come from that table; the DNA yielded D and trimming. Of a few hundred thousand clones listed, more than 75% are singletons. CDR3 length: 14 residues. Trimming cost V 9 bases and J 2 bases, with 17 bases left between them. Germline lookup yields CDR1 MDHEN and CDR2 SYDVKM. The sequence was collected from a woman younger than 45 who had recovered from COVID-19. The rearrangement uses TRBV28 and TRBJ2-7; TRBD1 is a possible D gene (6 bases). The material sequenced was peripheral blood. The CDR3 region is CASFGQPPPYEQYF. The CDR3 region has the DNA TGTGCCAGTTTTGGACAGCCTCCCCCCTACGAGCAGTACTTC.